The 5 T cell receptor beta chains below all came from one sample that was sequenced in a study of blood T cells in healthy people across ages. PCR was performed a second time for about 7 to 11 cycles using a sample-barcoded 5' primer and a J-beta primer mix. TCRdb re-derived calls from the 5' RACE reads in MiXCR, one entry per CDR3 protein. The table records about 500,000 distinct CDR3 sequences, around 24% of them present only once. This sample was shared with a second study, whose subject was T cells of mothers and their children.

The sample consisted of blood. These receptors were obtained from a boy younger than 18 in good health.

The V and J genes are TRBV7-2 and TRBJ1-5, with D perhaps TRBD1 (5 bases). The CDR3 runs 13 residues. Per the germline V gene, CDR1 is SGHTA and CDR2 is FQGNSA. V shed 3 bases and J shed 6 bases, with 9 bases lying between them. The CDR3 DNA is TGTGCCAGCAGCTTTGGGGGGGTTCAGCCCCAGCATTTT. This sequence encodes CASSFGGVQPQHF.

This clonotype was observed many times. The gene calls are TRBV28 and TRBJ2-7; 10 bases are a match to TRBD2. Trimming took 6 bases from V and 3 from J; bases not matched to a gene: 8. The germline V gene encodes CDR1 MDHEN and CDR2 SYDVKM. The CDR3 totals 15 residues. The CDR3 coding sequence is TGTGCCAGCAGCGAGCGGACTAGCGGACTCTACGAGCAGTACTTC. Protein: CASSERTSGLYEQYF. Complete variable domain (other parts from reference TRBV28 and TRBJ2-7): DVKVTQSSRYLVKRTGEKVFLECVQDMDHENMFWYRQDPGLGLRLIYFSYDVKMKEKGDIPEGYSVSREKKERFSLILESASTNQTSMYLCASSERTSGLYEQYFGPGTRLTVT.

This clonotype came up a few times. J is TRBJ1-5 and V is TRBV6-2 or TRBV6-3; D gene uncertain. Trimming removed 5 bases at V and 0 bases at J, with 8 bases between. The germline V gene has CDR1 MNHEY and CDR2 SVGEGT. The CDR3 contains 14 residues. The CDR3 bases are TGTGCCAGCAGTAACCGGGATAGCAATCAGCCCCAGCATTTT. Translating it yields CASSNRDSNQPQHF.

V gene TRBV7-3 combines with J gene TRBJ2-2, with D uncertain. The CDR3 length is 14 residues. Germline V gene sequence: CDR1 SGHTA, CDR2 FQGTGA. The ends were cut back, 0 bases at V and 7 bases at J, with 9 bases in the middle. The CDR3 coding sequence is TGTGCCAGCAGCTTAACCCGTAGGGACGGGGAGCTGTTTTTT. Protein product: CASSLTRRDGELFF.

The V gene is TRBV6-6, the J gene TRBJ1-5; the D is unclear. The CDR3 spans 13 residues. CDR1 MNHNY and CDR2 SVGAGI come from the germline V gene (reference sequence). Trimming shortened V by 6 bases and J by 4 bases, and 10 bases separated the two germline ends. CDR3 residues: CASSRVENQPQHF. For the CDR3, the DNA is TGTGCCAGCAGCCGCGTGGAGAATCAGCCCCAGCATTTT.